The source of this TCR beta chain is a study of blood T cells in healthy people across ages. Germline values: CDR1 KGHSH, CDR2 LQKENI. The V end lost 5 bases, the J end lost 2 bases, and 12 bases lay between the germline ends. This CDR3 comprises 14 residues. The use of a sample-barcoded 5' primer and a J-beta primer mix characterized a second PCR of roughly 6 to 11 cycles. Each cDNA molecule was tagged by a template-switch adaptor with 12 random nucleotides. TCRdb passed the 5' RACE reads through MiXCR, listing each CDR3 protein once. The data show about 650,000 distinct CDR3 sequences, with about 51% seen just once and roughly 13% held by the top ten.

The TCR comes from an elderly woman in good health. This chain joins TRBV18 and TRBJ1-1; D might be TRBD1 (5 bases). Specimen: blood. As DNA, the CDR3 is TGTGCCAGCTCAACGCAGGGACTTAACACTGAAGCTTTCTTT. Its protein product is CASSTQGLNTEAFF.